These 19 T cell receptor beta chains were sequenced from one sample in a study of shared clonotypes between healthy human individuals. The data were produced by immunoSEQ multiplex PCR, yet TCRdb's version contains in-frame clones alone and is incomplete. The sample has a few million clones, 85% to 95% seen once. Specimen: naive CD4+ T cells from PBMCs. Sample subset: CD45RA+ positively selected. Receptors originate from a man younger than 30 in good health. Some clones in this sample may be carry-over from other donors' samples.

This chain joins TRBV11-3 and TRBJ2-1; TRBD2 aligns across 16 bases. Trimming took 3 bases from V and 7 from J; bases not matched to a gene: 3. From germline, CDR1 is SGHNT and CDR2 YENEEA. The CDR3 consists of 16 residues. The CDR3 bases are TGTGCCAGCAGCTTGGGACTAGCGGGAGGGAGAAATGAGCAGTTCTTC. Amino acid sequence: CASSLGLAGGRNEQFF. The whole variable domain, filled in from reference TRBV11-3 and TRBJ2-1, reads EAGVVQSPRYKIIEKKQPVAFWCNPISGHNTLYWYLQNLGQGPELLIRYENEEAVDDSQLPKDRFSAERLKGVDSTLKIQPAELGDSAVYLCASSLGLAGGRNEQFFGPGTRLTVL.

This chain links TRBV19 with TRBJ2-3, with TRBD2 matching 10 bases. Germline-derived CDR1 and CDR2 are LNHDA and SQIVND (reference sequence). The CDR3 covers 17 residues. Trimming removed 5 bases from V and 6 bases from J; junction bases left unmatched: 14. In nucleotides, the CDR3 is TGTGCCAGTAGTCCCCAGTTTTCTAGCGGGAGTCTCGATACGCAGTATTTT. This sequence encodes CASSPQFSSGSLDTQYF.

With regard to this clone: At the DNA level, this CDR3 is encoded by other sequences in the same sample as well. V and J are TRBV11-3 and TRBJ2-3; the D gene is possibly TRBD2 (6 bases). The CDR3 is 14 residues long. Germline assignment: CDR1 SGHNT and CDR2 YENEEA. The V end lost 4 bases, the J end lost 3 bases, and 11 bases lay between the germline ends. CDR3 nucleotide sequence: TGTGCCAGCAGCTCCTCCGGGGGAACAGATACGCAGTATTTT. This gives the protein CASSSSGGTDTQYF.

The genes are TRBV4-1 and TRBJ2-7, with D maybe TRBD2 (6 bases). Germline lookup yields CDR1 MGHRA and CDR2 YSYEKL. The V end lost 1 base, the J end lost 2 bases, and 21 bases lay between the germline ends. This CDR3 contains 18 residues. CDR3 bases: TGCGCCAGCAGCCAAGTTTATTTGGGACTGGGGAAGACCTACGAGCAGTACTTC. Amino acid sequence: CASSQVYLGLGKTYEQYF.

The chain carries TRBV6-6 and TRBJ1-4, with D possibly being TRBD1 (6 bases). The germline V gene encodes CDR1 MNHNY and CDR2 SVGAGI (reference sequence). Between the trimmed V and J ends, which lost 6 bases and 8 bases, there was a span of 16 bases. The CDR3 is made up of 14 amino acids. CDR3 protein: CASRIQGWEEKLFF. The CDR3 DNA sequence: TGTGCCAGCAGAATACAGGGTTGGGAGGAAAAACTGTTTTTT.

This rearrangement joins TRBV19 to TRBJ1-1, with a possible D match to TRBD1 (6 bases). In germline, CDR1 is LNHDA, CDR2 SQIVND (reference sequence). This CDR3 region has 14 residues. Trimming shortened V by 11 bases and J by 0 bases, and 16 bases separated the two germline ends. The CDR3 nucleotides are TGTGCCTTAGGGGGACTGCCAATGAACACTGAAGCTTTCTTT. Protein: CALGGLPMNTEAFF.

The CDR3 region is CASSYFGQGYEQYF. The CDR3 DNA reads TGTGCCAGCAGTTACTTCGGACAGGGTTACGAGCAGTACTTC. This chain links TRBV6-5 with TRBJ2-7; TRBD1 matches 8 bases. CDR3 length: 14 residues. V shed 1 base and J 4 bases; nucleotides not matched to a gene: 3. Per germline, CDR1 MNHEY and CDR2 SVGAGI.

This clone was seen only a few times. The sample contains more than one DNA sequence encoding this CDR3. The chain carries TRBV7-3 and TRBJ1-1; a possible D gene is TRBD1 (6 bases). Trimming removed 5 bases from V and 2 bases from J, with 12 bases in between. Germline V gives CDR1 SGHTA, CDR2 FQGTGA. The CDR3 contains 14 residues. In nucleotides, the CDR3 is TGTGCCAGCAGCCTGACAGGCCCAAACACTGAAGCTTTCTTT. Translated, it gives CASSLTGPNTEAFF.

The chain has TRBV18 and TRBJ2-7; 7 bases line up with TRBD2. This CDR3 comprises 15 residues. Trimming cost V 3 bases and J 0 bases; bases outside gene matches: 5. Germline V gene data show CDR1 as KGHSH and CDR2 as LQKENI. The CDR3: CASSPAAGLSYEQYF. CDR3 bases: TGTGCCAGCTCACCGGCAGCGGGGCTCTCCTACGAGCAGTACTTC.

Only one count was recorded for this clone. The chain combines TRBV7-3 with TRBJ1-2, with 7 nucleotides matching TRBD1. CDR1 and CDR2 from the germline V gene are SGHTA and FQGTGA. The ends lost 1 base at V and 8 bases at J; junction bases unmatched: 7. This CDR3 is 14 amino acids long. Here the CDR3 reads CASSLRQGAGGYTF. CDR3 in DNA: TGTGCCAGCAGCTTAAGACAGGGTGCGGGCGGCTACACCTTC.

About this clone itself: Other DNA sequences in the sample encode the same CDR3. The chain joins TRBV28 to TRBJ2-3; no clear D. V lost 7 bases and J lost 1, with 9 bases in between. In germline, CDR1 is MDHEN, CDR2 SYDVKM. CDR3 length: 13 residues. Written as DNA, the CDR3 is TGTGCCAGCATACCCCCAGGCACAGATACGCAGTATTTT. Encoded protein: CASIPPGTDTQYF.

This clone was detected only once. This rearrangement joins TRBV7-2 to TRBJ2-1; D call uncertain. The CDR3 has 12 amino acids. Germline V gene lookup returns CDR1 SGHTA and CDR2 FQGNSA. V was clipped by 1 base and J by 10 bases, with 8 bases between them. The CDR3 DNA follows: TGTGCCAGCAGCTTAGGAGTCCGGGAGCAGTTCTTC. Protein sequence: CASSLGVREQFF. The whole variable domain, filled in from reference TRBV7-2 and TRBJ2-1, reads GAGVSQSPSNKVTEKGKDVELRCDPISGHTALYWYRQSLGQGLEFLIYFQGNSAPDKSGLPSDRFSAERTGGSVSTLTIQRTQQEDSAVYLCASSLGVREQFFGPGTRLTVL.

The chain combines TRBV4-3 with TRBJ2-1; 10 bases agree with TRBD2. The CDR3 has 15 residues. V shed 2 bases and J 10 bases; nucleotides not matched to a gene: 8. CDR1 is LGHNA and CDR2 is YSLEER in the germline V gene. The CDR3 loop reads CASSQTTSGNPEQFF. The CDR3 coding sequence is TGCGCCAGCAGCCAAACAACTAGCGGGAACCCCGAGCAGTTCTTC.

Regarding this clone: Other DNA sequences in this specimen translate into the identical CDR3. The chain links TRBV18 to TRBJ2-7; D gene uncertain. Germline V gene lookup returns CDR1 KGHSH and CDR2 LQKENI. This CDR3 spans 13 amino acids. V lost 2 bases and J lost 0, with 5 bases in between. The DNA for the CDR3 is TGTGCCAGCTCACCAGGTTTCTCCTACGAGCAGTACTTC. Its translation: CASSPGFSYEQYF.

This clone was seen a handful of times. V gene TRBV9 combines with J gene TRBJ1-5, with D uncertain. Germline CDR1 SGDLS, CDR2 YYNGEE. The germline V and J ends were trimmed by 0 bases and 7 bases, with 8 bases remaining between them. CDR3 length equals 13 residues. The CDR3 here is CASSVAPRQPQHF. In nucleotides, the CDR3 is TGTGCCAGCAGCGTAGCACCAAGGCAGCCCCAGCATTTT.

The chain carries TRBV27 and TRBJ2-2; D possibly matches TRBD1 or TRBD2 (5 bases each). The CDR3 has 16 amino acids. CDR1 and CDR2 from the germline V gene are MNHEY and SMNVEV (reference sequence). Trimming took off 5 bases at V and 5 bases at J, with 18 bases between the two ends. In DNA, the CDR3 is TGTGCCAGCAGTCGGCCCGGGGCTAGCATGACCGGGGAGCTGTTTTTT. It is translated as CASSRPGASMTGELFF.

This clone was seen once. The chain joins TRBV28 to TRBJ1-4, with 9 positions matching TRBD1. Trimming at V came to 6 bases and at J to 8 bases, leaving 7 bases not matched to a gene. CDR1 is MDHEN, CDR2 SYDVKM, per germline. CDR3 length equals 14 residues. The CDR3: CASRQQGAREKLFF. The CDR3 nucleotides read TGTGCCAGCAGGCAACAGGGGGCTAGGGAAAAACTGTTTTTT.

This clone was observed a single time. This sequence joins TRBV5-1 and TRBJ2-1, with 7 positions matching TRBD2. CDR1 is SGHRS and CDR2 is YFSETQ in the germline V gene. Unmatched junction bases numbered 17, after V lost 1 base and J lost 7 bases. The CDR3 is 18 amino acids. The CDR3: CASSLNSVGGPGRNEQFF. CDR3 DNA: TGCGCCAGCAGCTTGAATAGCGTGGGAGGGCCCGGGAGGAATGAGCAGTTCTTC. Looking up the rest from reference TRBV5-1 and TRBJ2-1 gives the full variable domain: KAGVTQTPRYLIKTRGQQVTLSCSPISGHRSVSWYQQTPGQGLQFLFEYFSETQRNKGNFPGRFSGRQFSNSRSEMNVSTLELGDSALYLCASSLNSVGGPGRNEQFFGPGTRLTVL.

The chain is built from TRBV5-8 and TRBJ1-1; the D is unclear. CDR3 length equals 10 residues. Looked up from germline, CDR1 is SGHTS and CDR2 is YDEGEE. V was pared by 0 bases and J by 8 bases, with 2 bases between. The CDR3 DNA reads TGTGCCAGCAGCTTGGGCGAAGCTTTCTTT. This translates into CASSLGEAFF.